The rows below give T cell receptor beta chains drawn from one sample of a study of blood T cell repertoires in COVID-19. The repertoire was sequenced with immunoSEQ multiplex PCR; TCRdb's copy has only in-frame clones and lacks some. The sample holds about 190,000 clones, about 90% seen once. Sample: peripheral blood. Receptors were obtained from a man aged 45-65 years with acute or convalescent COVID-19. Both conserved end residues are part of each CDR3. Fields, in order: J gene, V gene, D gene, clone size, CDR3 DNA, CDR3 protein. A D gene is named only where the DNA matches it firmly. A row's size may be missing; if present it is once, few, many or a size class.

J: TRBJ2-5; V: TRBV10-3; D: NA; size: NA; DNA: TGTGCCATCAGTGTACGGGGTCTTGGGGAGACCCAGTACTTC; CDR3: CAISVRGLGETQYF
J: TRBJ2-2; V: TRBV10-3; D: TRBD1; size: NA; DNA: TGTGCCACTCGGACAGGGGGAGGCGGAACCGGGGAGCTGTTTTTT; CDR3: CATRTGGGGTGELFF
J: TRBJ1-2; V: TRBV29-1; D: NA; size: NA; DNA: TGCAGCGTTGCCAAAGACAGAAACTATGGCTACACCTTC; CDR3: CSVAKDRNYGYTF
J: TRBJ1-5; V: TRBV6-5; D: NA; size: once; DNA: TGTGCCAGCAGCCTCAGGGGTGGCGGTCAGCCCCAGCATTTT; CDR3: CASSLRGGGQPQHF
J: TRBJ2-7; V: TRBV20-1; D: TRBD1; size: NA; DNA: TGCAGTGCCAGTAATAGGGACAGTGTCTCCTACGAGCAGTACTTC; CDR3: CSASNRDSVSYEQYF
J: TRBJ2-1; V: TRBV4-2; D: NA; size: NA; DNA: TGTGCCAGCAGCCAAGCGGGTACAGGGTACCCTGAGCAGTTCTTC; CDR3: CASSQAGTGYPEQFF
J: TRBJ1-2; V: TRBV28; D: NA; size: NA; DNA: TGTGCCAGCAGTTTATTCAGCGGGTTCCAGGAAGGTAAACACTATGGCTACACCTTC; CDR3: CASSLFSGFQEGKHYGYTF
J: TRBJ2-7; V: TRBV2; D: TRBD1; size: NA; DNA: TGTGCCAGCAGCCCCCGTCTAGGGACAGGTTACGAGCAGTACTTC; CDR3: CASSPRLGTGYEQYF
J: TRBJ2-3; V: TRBV6-1; D: NA; size: once; DNA: TGTGCCAGCAGTGAAGCTCAGGGTAGCACAGATACGCAGTATTTT; CDR3: CASSEAQGSTDTQYF
J: TRBJ2-1; V: TRBV5-1; D: NA; size: few; DNA: TGCGCCAGCAGCTTGGCCTCAGCGGAACGGACGAATGAGCAGTTCTTC; CDR3: CASSLASAERTNEQFF
J: TRBJ1-5; V: TRBV9; D: NA; size: once; DNA: TGTGCCAGCAGCGTAGGGCAGGGTAGCAATCAGCCCCAGCATTTT; CDR3: CASSVGQGSNQPQHF
J: TRBJ1-1; V: TRBV6-5; D: NA; size: NA; DNA: TGTGCCAGCAGTTCACTTTTCAGGGCCACTGAAGCTTTCTTT; CDR3: CASSSLFRATEAFF
J: TRBJ2-7; V: TRBV3-1/TRBV3-2; D: TRBD2; size: NA; DNA: TGTGCCAGCAGCCAATGGGCTAGCGGGAGGGCCCGGGACGAGCAGTACTTC; CDR3: CASSQWASGRARDEQYF
J: TRBJ1-2; V: TRBV6-5; D: NA; size: NA; DNA: TGTGCCAGCAGTTATGGGCTTGGTGGCTACACCTTC; CDR3: CASSYGLGGYTF
J: TRBJ2-2; V: TRBV7-2; D: NA; size: few; DNA: TGTGCCAGCAGCCCCTGGAGCGGGGAGCTGTTTTTT; CDR3: CASSPWSGELFF
J: TRBJ1-5; V: TRBV5-1; D: TRBD1; size: few; DNA: TGCGCCAGCATCTGGTGTTCGGACAGGGGTAATTTGGGCAATCAGCCCCAGCATTTT; CDR3: CASIWCSDRGNLGNQPQHF
J: TRBJ2-2; V: TRBV7-6; D: NA; size: NA; DNA: TGTGCCAGCAGCTTAGCCACAGATGCCGTAGGCACCGGGGAGCTGTTTTTT; CDR3: CASSLATDAVGTGELFF
J: TRBJ1-1; V: TRBV28; D: NA; size: NA; DNA: TGTGCCAGCAGTCCAAGAACAGAAATGAACACTGAAGCTTTCTTT; CDR3: CASSPRTEMNTEAFF
J: TRBJ2-7; V: TRBV19; D: TRBD2; size: NA; DNA: TGTGCCAGTAGCATCACTAGCGGGAGGCTCTACGAGCAGTACTTC; CDR3: CASSITSGRLYEQYF
J: TRBJ1-2; V: TRBV28; D: NA; size: NA; DNA: TGTGCCAGCAGTTTAGCGGGGACCGGGTATGGCTACACCTTC; CDR3: CASSLAGTGYGYTF
J: TRBJ2-3; V: TRBV2; D: TRBD2; size: NA; DNA: TGTGCCAGCACCCAAGAATGGGGGAGGGACACAGATACGCAGTATTTT; CDR3: CASTQEWGRDTDTQYF
J: TRBJ2-1; V: TRBV7-9; D: TRBD1; size: NA; DNA: TGTGCCAGCAGCCCACCAACCGGGACAGGGTTCGTCCATGAGCAGTTCTTC; CDR3: CASSPPTGTGFVHEQFF
J: TRBJ2-5; V: TRBV3-1/TRBV3-2; D: NA; size: NA; DNA: TGTGCCAGCAGCCAGGACACAGAAGAGACCCAGTACTTC; CDR3: CASSQDTEETQYF
J: TRBJ2-3; V: TRBV9; D: TRBD2; size: NA; DNA: TGTGCCAGCAGCGTAGTAGGCGGGGGGCCTTCCGATACGCAGTATTTT; CDR3: CASSVVGGGPSDTQYF
J: TRBJ2-1; V: TRBV27; D: NA; size: NA; DNA: TGTGCCAGCAGTTTATGGGGGGAATACAATGAGCAGTTCTTC; CDR3: CASSLWGEYNEQFF
J: TRBJ2-3; V: TRBV6-5; D: TRBD2; size: once; DNA: TGTGCCAGCAGCCCGGCGGGGGTGGGCACAGATACGCAGTATTTT; CDR3: CASSPAGVGTDTQYF
J: TRBJ2-1; V: TRBV6-2/TRBV6-3; D: NA; size: once; DNA: TGTGCCAGCAGTATCAACAGGGGGGGGTCCTACAATGAGCAGTTCTTC; CDR3: CASSINRGGSYNEQFF
J: TRBJ2-2; V: TRBV7-2; D: NA; size: NA; DNA: TGTGCCAGCAGCTTACAACTGCGGGGAAACACCGGGGAGCTGTTTTTT; CDR3: CASSLQLRGNTGELFF
J: TRBJ2-2; V: TRBV28; D: TRBD2; size: NA; DNA: TGTGCCAGCAGTTTCCCGGGACTAGCGGGGGGACTGTCAGGCACCGGGGAGCTGTTTTTT; CDR3: CASSFPGLAGGLSGTGELFF
J: TRBJ1-1; V: TRBV5-1; D: TRBD1; size: NA; DNA: TGCGCCAGCAGTTCGACAGGGGCTACTGAAGCTTTCTTT; CDR3: CASSSTGATEAFF
J: TRBJ2-1; V: TRBV28; D: NA; size: NA; DNA: TGTGCCAGCAGTCGTGGACAGCTCCACAATGAGCAGTTCTTC; CDR3: CASSRGQLHNEQFF
J: TRBJ2-7; V: TRBV18; D: NA; size: once; DNA: TGTGCCAGCTCACCACGCTCCCAGACATACTACGAGCAGTACTTC; CDR3: CASSPRSQTYYEQYF
J: TRBJ1-4; V: TRBV6-5; D: NA; size: NA; DNA: TGTGCCAGCACTAAAGGGGGAGGGAATGAAAAACTGTTTTTT; CDR3: CASTKGGGNEKLFF
J: TRBJ2-1; V: TRBV7-9; D: TRBD2; size: NA; DNA: TGTGCCAGCAGCTTAGGGACTAGCGGTATCAATGAGCAGTTCTTC; CDR3: CASSLGTSGINEQFF
J: TRBJ2-3; V: TRBV4-1; D: NA; size: NA; DNA: TGCGCCAGCAGCCAAGGGATCGCCGGACTCACGCAGTATTTT; CDR3: CASSQGIAGLTQYF
J: TRBJ2-7; V: TRBV28; D: TRBD1; size: NA; DNA: TGTGCCAGCAGTCGTGCCGGGACAGACTCCTACGAGCAGTACTTC; CDR3: CASSRAGTDSYEQYF
J: TRBJ2-4; V: TRBV4-1; D: NA; size: NA; DNA: TGCGCCAGCAGCCTTGGTGAGACCAAAAACATTCAGTACTTC; CDR3: CASSLGETKNIQYF
J: TRBJ2-1; V: TRBV12-5; D: TRBD2; size: NA; DNA: TGTGCTAGTGCCTCCGGGACTAGCGGGTGGGATGAGCAGTTCTTC; CDR3: CASASGTSGWDEQFF
J: TRBJ1-6; V: TRBV9; D: NA; size: once; DNA: TGTGCCAGCAGCGTAGCGCCCCTCTCAGGGGTTTCACCCCTCCACTTT; CDR3: CASSVAPLSGVSPLHF
J: TRBJ1-6; V: TRBV27; D: NA; size: NA; DNA: TGTGCCAGCAGTTTATTCAGGGTCCCTACCTATAATTCACCCCTCCACTTT; CDR3: CASSLFRVPTYNSPLHF